Detailed here is one TCR beta chain. Its matching antigen is unknown. The source of the sample is a study of cytomegalovirus exposure and HLA in healthy donors. Study information: As an earlier analysis found, roughly 180 million T cells yielded over 95 million unique TCR beta sequences. Unique TCRs numbering around 85 million, obtained from HLA-typed donors, made up an early data release.

The primer mix had 60 Vbeta and 13 Jbeta primers. In the authors' workflow: A follow-up analysis tallied 65 million to 80 million unique TCR beta chains, roughly 11 million shared. Some clones are missing from TCRdb's copy, which holds only in-frame ones; the method was immunoSEQ multiplex PCR. The V and J calls and clone size come from that table; D and trimming were worked out from the DNA. The table includes 100,000 to 150,000 clones, roughly 75% detected once. Study-level findings and limits: Versus the approximately 670-donor mean, an Asian-associated ancestry cluster reportedly showed fewer N-insertions in a later analysis.

Sequencing was done on a sample of PBMCs. The sequence was collected from a woman between 45 and 60 years old in good health and CMV-seronegative.

CDR3 sequence: CASSRTSADCNEQFF. In nucleotides, the CDR3 is TGTGCCAGCAGTCGCACTAGCGCCGACTGCAATGAGCAGTTCTTC. V and J are TRBV6-4 and TRBJ2-1, with TRBD2 identical over 7 bases. This CDR3 is 15 amino acids long. Trimming removed 5 bases from V and 6 bases from J; junction bases left unmatched: 10. Germline V lookup: CDR1 MRHNA, CDR2 SNTAGT.